This T cell receptor beta chain was captured in a study of blood T cell repertoires in COVID-19. Study context: Researchers got acute and convalescent COVID-19 samples from the United States, Italy and Spain. Nucleic acid was either cDNA or gDNA, and it came from T cells, B-cell-depleted T cells, or PBMCs.

Source study methods: Amplified reference gene primers provided the basis for estimating nucleated cell counts. Method: immunoSEQ multiplex PCR; TCRdb's copy keeps in-frame clones and lacks some. V and J calls and clone size follow that table, whereas D and trimming were derived from the DNA. The sample holds 9,700 or so clones; 80% are singletons and the top ten take roughly 7.3%. This TCR was sampled from a man aged 70 or older with active COVID-19. Input material: peripheral blood.

The CDR3 region has the DNA TGTGCCACCAAAGGGGGCGAGGGAACTGAAGCTTTCTTT. Translated, it gives CATKGGEGTEAFF. J is TRBJ1-1 and V is TRBV6-5; 7 bases map to TRBD1. The length of the CDR3 is 13 residues. Trimming took 10 bases from V and 5 from J; bases not matched to a gene: 10. Germline loops: CDR1 MNHEY, CDR2 SVGAGI.